A single sample gave rise to the 30 T cell receptor beta chains below, sequenced in a study of blood T cell repertoires in COVID-19. Repertoires were generated with immunoSEQ multiplex PCR, while TCRdb's copy carries only in-frame clones and drops some. Of more than 35,000 clones listed, over 75% are singletons. The sequenced sample was peripheral blood. Source of these receptors: a woman older than 75 with acute or convalescent COVID-19.

The rearrangement uses TRBV4-2 and TRBJ1-1, with a tentative D call TRBD1 (5 bases). V lost 1 base to trimming and J lost 3 bases, with 12 bases between them. CDR1 and CDR2 (germline): LGHNA, YNFKEQ. This CDR3 comprises 15 residues. CDR3 sequence reads: CASSQVGDSYTEAFF. The DNA for the CDR3 is TGTGCCAGCAGCCAAGTGGGCGACAGCTACACTGAAGCTTTCTTT.

CDR3 region: CASSPDRVDGYTF. The CDR3 bases are TGCGCCAGCAGCCCGGACAGGGTGGATGGCTACACCTTC. The rearrangement joins TRBV5-1 to TRBJ1-2; 8 bases map to TRBD1. Germline loops: CDR1 SGHRS, CDR2 YFSETQ. V lost 4 bases, J lost 6 bases, and 5 bases stayed unmatched. This CDR3 has 13 amino acids.

This clone has just a few counts. CDR3 in amino acids: CASSSGGSNQPQHF. For the CDR3, the DNA is TGTGCCAGCAGCTCAGGGGGTAGCAATCAGCCCCAGCATTTT. V usage is TRBV7-2 and J usage is TRBJ1-5; 7 nucleotides align to TRBD1. The J segment lost 0 bases and the V segment lost 4 bases, leaving 0 bases of the junction unmatched. There are 14 residues in the CDR3. Per germline, CDR1 SGHTA and CDR2 FQGNSA. Complete variable domain (other parts from reference TRBV7-2 and TRBJ1-5): GAGVSQSPSNKVTEKGKDVELRCDPISGHTALYWYRQSLGQGLEFLIYFQGNSAPDKSGLPSDRFSAERTGGSVSTLTIQRTQQEDSAVYLCASSSGGSNQPQHFGDGTRLSIL.

The J gene is TRBJ1-1, the V gene TRBV6-6; possibly TRBD1 for D (6 bases). V lost 6 bases to trimming and J lost 0 bases, with 14 bases between them. This CDR3 is 15 amino acids long. CDR1 MNHNY and CDR2 SVGAGI come from the germline V gene (reference sequence). The CDR3 sequence is CASRQGVGLNTEAFF. In nucleotides, the CDR3 is TGTGCCAGCAGACAGGGAGTGGGGTTGAACACTGAAGCTTTCTTT.

This chain connects TRBV7-6 to TRBJ2-5, with a tentative D call TRBD2 (5 bases). From germline, CDR1 is SGHVS and CDR2 FNYEAQ. This CDR3 region has 13 residues. V shed 6 bases and J shed 5 bases, with 13 bases lying between them. CDR3 bases: TGTGCCAGCAGTTCCGGACTCGGGGAGACCCAGTACTTC. It yields the protein CASSSGLGETQYF.

This clone was seen once. The V call is TRBV18, the J call TRBJ2-1, with 7 positions matching TRBD1. Trimming took 1 base from V and 14 from J; bases not matched to a gene: 8. Germline V lookup: CDR1 KGHSH, CDR2 LQKENI. The CDR3 runs to 13 residues. CDR3 sequence reads: CASSPQDRAREFF. DNA of the CDR3: TGTGCCAGCTCACCACAAGACAGGGCTAGAGAGTTCTTC.

This chain uses TRBV12-5 with TRBJ1-3; D unresolved. The CDR3 has 13 residues. Germline V CDR1 and CDR2: LGHNT, FRNRAP. The germline V and J ends were trimmed by 1 base and 1 base, with 2 bases remaining between them. The CDR3 nucleotides are TGTGCTAGTGGTTTGGCATCTGGAAACACCATATATTTT. This codes for CASGLASGNTIYF.

This rearrangement joins TRBV11-2 to TRBJ2-2; TRBD2 is a possible D gene (5 bases). This CDR3 has 12 residues. Germline-derived CDR1 and CDR2 are SGHAT and FQNNGV. V lost 3 bases and J lost 6, with 5 bases in between. CDR3 sequence reads: CASSLEAGELFF. The CDR3 DNA follows: TGTGCCAGCAGCTTGGAGGCCGGGGAGCTGTTTTTT.

This CDR3 is CASSLESQAGNSPLHF. CDR3 nucleotide sequence: TGCGCCAGCAGCTTGGAGTCCCAGGCGGGTAATTCACCCCTCCACTTT. The chain combines TRBV5-1 with TRBJ1-6; D gene uncertain. Germline values: CDR1 SGHRS, CDR2 YFSETQ. The CDR3 spans 16 residues. The ends were cut back, 0 bases at V and 6 bases at J, with 13 bases in the middle. Full variable domain (outside the CDR3, taken from reference TRBV5-1 and TRBJ1-6): KAGVTQTPRYLIKTRGQQVTLSCSPISGHRSVSWYQQTPGQGLQFLFEYFSETQRNKGNFPGRFSGRQFSNSRSEMNVSTLELGDSALYLCASSLESQAGNSPLHFGNGTRLTVT.

The V call is TRBV5-1, the J call TRBJ1-2; maybe TRBD1 (5 bases). V was cut by 6 bases and J by 0 bases, with 15 bases left in between. CDR3 length: 15 residues. Germline V gives CDR1 SGHRS, CDR2 YFSETQ. CDR3 DNA sequence: TGCGCCAGCAAAGGGGCGCCCACCGCTAACTATGGCTACACCTTC. The encoded protein is CASKGAPTANYGYTF.

This rearrangement joins TRBV9 to TRBJ2-2, with D perhaps TRBD1 (5 bases). V shed 0 bases and J shed 7 bases, with 13 bases lying between them. CDR3 length equals 15 residues. Germline V lookup: CDR1 SGDLS, CDR2 YYNGEE. The CDR3 is CASSVGVGVGGELFF. CDR3 sequence (DNA): TGTGCCAGCAGCGTAGGGGTAGGGGTCGGCGGGGAGCTGTTTTTT.

The chain employs TRBV4-1 and TRBJ1-2; D is perhaps TRBD1 (5 bases). CDR1 and CDR2 (germline): MGHRA, YSYEKL. The CDR3 length is 18 residues. The ends were cut back, 4 bases at V and 1 base at J, with 22 bases in the middle. The CDR3 is CASSPGLGGNRLNYGYTF. CDR3 DNA: TGCGCCAGCAGCCCTGGGCTTGGGGGGAACAGACTTAACTATGGCTACACCTTC.

The J gene is TRBJ2-5, the V gene TRBV3-1 (or the pseudogene TRBV3-2); 8 bases agree with TRBD2. This CDR3 is 15 amino acids long. The V gene's germline CDR1 is LGHDT and CDR2 YNNKEL (reference sequence). J lost 4 bases, V lost 1 base, and 5 bases had no gene match. As DNA, the CDR3 is TGTGCCAGCAGCCAAGGGACTAGCTCGGGAGAGACCCAGTACTTC. Residues: CASSQGTSSGETQYF.

The genes are TRBV6-2 or TRBV6-3 and TRBJ1-2; 7 bases fit TRBD1. CDR1 is MNHEY, CDR2 SVGEGT, per germline. The junction had 10 bases not matched to a gene; V was cut back by 6 bases and J by 3 bases. The CDR3 runs to 15 residues. The CDR3 nucleotides read TGTGCCAGCAGCTCCCCCTCCGGGACAGACTATGGCTACACCTTC. Translated: CASSSPSGTDYGYTF.

The rearrangement uses TRBV5-1 and TRBJ2-7; D is perhaps TRBD2 (6 bases). The V end lost 4 bases, the J end lost 1 base, and 18 bases lay between the germline ends. Germline V gene data show CDR1 as SGHRS and CDR2 as YFSETQ. The CDR3 is made up of 16 amino acids. Here the CDR3 reads CASSPVGGISSYEQYF. CDR3 nucleotides: TGCGCCAGCAGCCCGGTCGGAGGGATCTCATCCTACGAGCAGTACTTC.

This rearrangement joins TRBV24-1 to TRBJ2-2, with D unclear. The CDR3 has 15 amino acids. Germline CDR1 KGHDR, CDR2 SFDVKD. V lost 1 base to trimming and J lost 0 bases, with 5 bases between them. The CDR3 loop reads CATSDFRSNTGELFF. The CDR3, as DNA: TGTGCCACCAGTGATTTCCGGTCGAACACCGGGGAGCTGTTTTTT.

This clone was seen a single time. J is TRBJ1-1 and V is TRBV6-5; D is undetermined. Trimming took off 8 bases at V and 0 bases at J, with 10 bases between the two ends. Germline V gives CDR1 MNHEY, CDR2 SVGAGI. This CDR3 region has 13 residues. The CDR3 spells CASWNSLNTEAFF. The CDR3 DNA reads as TGTGCCAGCTGGAACAGCCTGAACACTGAAGCTTTCTTT.

The chain employs TRBV3-1 (or the pseudogene TRBV3-2) and TRBJ2-7; 7 bases align to TRBD2. Germline V gene sequence: CDR1 LGHDT, CDR2 YNNKEL (reference sequence). With 0 bases clipped from V and 5 bases from J, the junction kept 4 bases outside the gene matches. The CDR3 is 14 residues long. CDR3 amino acids: CASSQDARGDEQYF. CDR3 bases: TGTGCCAGCAGCCAAGATGCTCGGGGGGACGAGCAGTACTTC.

This rearrangement joins TRBV28 to TRBJ2-7; 12 bases align to TRBD2. The CDR3 consists of 16 residues. Germline assignment: CDR1 MDHEN and CDR2 SYDVKM. V lost 5 bases, J lost 3 bases, and 8 bases stayed unmatched. The CDR3 sequence: CASSLLRLAGDYEQYF. Written as DNA, the CDR3 is TGTGCCAGCAGTCTCCTCCGACTAGCGGGAGACTACGAGCAGTACTTC.

This clone was counted a few times. This chain links TRBV4-1 with TRBJ1-4; D not resolved. This CDR3 has 13 residues. The germline gives CDR1 MGHRA, CDR2 YSYEKL. Deletions cut 3 bases from V and 8 bases from J, with 10 bases between. The CDR3 spells CASSQPGWEKLFF. The CDR3 DNA sequence: TGCGCCAGCAGCCAGCCAGGATGGGAAAAACTGTTTTTT.

The chain combines TRBV4-1 with TRBJ1-2; D possibly corresponds to TRBD1 (5 bases). Trimming took 1 base from V and 2 from J, leaving 8 bases between them. The germline V gene has CDR1 MGHRA and CDR2 YSYEKL. CDR3 size: 14 residues. CDR3 loop: CASSQVDTNYGYTF. CDR3 DNA: TGCGCCAGCAGCCAAGTGGACACCAACTATGGCTACACCTTC.

This clone appeared a few times. The V and J genes are TRBV2 and TRBJ2-7; D may be TRBD1 (7 bases). This CDR3 has 15 residues. CDR1 is SNHLY, CDR2 FYNNEI, per germline. Trimming took off 2 bases at V and 4 bases at J, with 15 bases between the two ends. CDR3 sequence (DNA): TGTGCCAGCAGTGAATGGGCGGGACAGCATTACGAGCAGTACTTC. Amino acid sequence: CASSEWAGQHYEQYF.

The chain is built from TRBV5-6 and TRBJ1-2, with TRBD1 as a possible D gene (6 bases). Germline V gene data show CDR1 as SGHDT and CDR2 as YYEEEE. The CDR3 contains 14 residues. The germline V and J ends were trimmed by 0 bases and 4 bases, with 10 bases remaining between them. The CDR3 DNA sequence: TGTGCCAGCAGCTTGGCCTTGGACAGCTATGGCTACACCTTC. This gives the protein CASSLALDSYGYTF.

This clone was seen only once. This chain connects TRBV5-5 to TRBJ2-7, with 8 nucleotides matching TRBD1. The germline gives CDR1 SGHKS, CDR2 YYEKEE (reference sequence). J gave up 7 bases and V 0 bases, and 9 bases lay outside the gene matches. The CDR3 is made up of 15 amino acids. The CDR3 sequence is CASSLEGQAHTEQYF. CDR3 bases: TGTGCCAGCAGCTTGGAGGGACAGGCCCACACAGAGCAGTACTTC.

In its sample, this clone was seen once. V is TRBV2 and J is TRBJ1-1; weak D call: TRBD1 (5 bases). The ends were cut back, 5 bases at V and 4 bases at J, with 20 bases in the middle. CDR1 SNHLY and CDR2 FYNNEI come from the germline V gene. The CDR3 runs to 16 residues. CDR3 in DNA: TGTGCCAGCAGTTTGGCTGGGAGGGGATCGGGCACTGAAGCTTTCTTT. The encoded protein is CASSLAGRGSGTEAFF. Full variable domain (missing parts from reference TRBV2 and TRBJ1-1): EPEVTQTPSHQVTQMGQEVILRCVPISNHLYFYWYRQILGQKVEFLVSFYNNEISEKSEIFDDQFSVERPDGSNFTLKIRSTKLEDSAMYFCASSLAGRGSGTEAFFGQGTRLTVV.

This clone has just one count. V is TRBV5-6 and J is TRBJ2-1; no clear D. The CDR3 consists of 16 residues. Germline V gene sequence: CDR1 SGHDT, CDR2 YYEEEE. V dropped 4 bases and J dropped 0 bases, with 14 bases sitting between them. Here the CDR3 DNA reads TGTGCCAGCAGCCTACTCGACTCCAGCTCCTACAATGAGCAGTTCTTC. Translating it yields CASSLLDSSSYNEQFF.

V usage is TRBV2 and J usage is TRBJ1-1; the match to TRBD1 covers 7 bases. Germline V gene lookup returns CDR1 SNHLY and CDR2 FYNNEI. The CDR3 contains 14 residues. V lost 4 bases and J lost 5; bases outside the gene matches: 7. The CDR3 nucleotides are TGTGCCAGCAGTGGGCAGAGGGGGCAAACTGAAGCTTTCTTT. This sequence encodes CASSGQRGQTEAFF.

This clone was observed once. The chain employs TRBV19 and TRBJ1-5; unclear D gene. CDR3 length: 15 amino acids. Germline-derived CDR1 and CDR2 are LNHDA and SQIVND (reference sequence). Trimming took off 1 base at V and 0 bases at J, with 7 bases between the two ends. In DNA, the CDR3 is TGTGCCAGTAGTATAGCCCAGTTTAGCAATCAGCCCCAGCATTTT. Encoded protein: CASSIAQFSNQPQHF.

The chain is built from TRBV30 and TRBJ2-3; 10 bases are a match to TRBD2. Germline V lookup: CDR1 GTSNPN, CDR2 SVGIG (reference sequence). The J segment lost 5 bases and the V segment lost 3 bases, leaving 11 bases of the junction unmatched. There are 16 residues in the CDR3. The CDR3 is CAWRVKLAGLRDTQYF. The CDR3, as DNA: TGTGCCTGGAGGGTCAAACTAGCGGGGCTCCGAGATACGCAGTATTTT.

The V and J genes are TRBV28 and TRBJ1-1; D is perhaps TRBD1 (5 bases). With 9 bases removed from V and 5 bases from J, the gap between germline ends came to 16 bases. Germline CDR1 reads MDHEN; CDR2 reads SYDVKM. This CDR3 has 13 amino acids. The CDR3 sequence is CASPTATRTEAFF. As DNA, the CDR3 is TGTGCCAGTCCGACAGCCACCAGGACTGAAGCTTTCTTT.